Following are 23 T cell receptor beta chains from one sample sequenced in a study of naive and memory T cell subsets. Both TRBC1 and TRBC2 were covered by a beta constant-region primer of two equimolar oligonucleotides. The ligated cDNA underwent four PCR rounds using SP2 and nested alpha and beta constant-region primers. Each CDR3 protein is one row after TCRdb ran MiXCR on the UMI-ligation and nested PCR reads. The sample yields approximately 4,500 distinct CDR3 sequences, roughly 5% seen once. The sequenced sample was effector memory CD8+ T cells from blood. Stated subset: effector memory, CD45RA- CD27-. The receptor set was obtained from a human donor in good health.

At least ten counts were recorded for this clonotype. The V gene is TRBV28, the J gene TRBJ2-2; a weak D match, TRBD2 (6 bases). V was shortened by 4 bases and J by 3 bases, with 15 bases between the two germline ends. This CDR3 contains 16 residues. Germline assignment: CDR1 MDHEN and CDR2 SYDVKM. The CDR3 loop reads CASSSHSAGHTGELFF. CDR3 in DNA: TGTGCCAGCAGTTCACACAGTGCGGGACACACCGGGGAGCTGTTTTTT.

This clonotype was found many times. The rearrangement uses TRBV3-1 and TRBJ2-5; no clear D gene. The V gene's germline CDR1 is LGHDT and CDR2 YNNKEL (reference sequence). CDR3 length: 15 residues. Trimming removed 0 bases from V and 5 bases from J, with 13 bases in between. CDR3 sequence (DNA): TGTGCCAGCAGCCAAGATCTCTGGGGAATGGAGACCCAGTACTTC. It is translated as CASSQDLWGMETQYF.

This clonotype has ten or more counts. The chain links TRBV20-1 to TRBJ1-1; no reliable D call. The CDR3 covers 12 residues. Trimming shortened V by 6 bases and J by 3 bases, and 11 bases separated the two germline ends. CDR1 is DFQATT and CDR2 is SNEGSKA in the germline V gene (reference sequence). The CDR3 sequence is CSASRGDTEAFF. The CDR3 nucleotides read TGCAGTGCCTCCCGTGGGGACACTGAAGCTTTCTTT.

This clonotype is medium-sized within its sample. The CDR3 protein is CASSPLSGGTEAFF. The CDR3, as DNA: TGTGCCAGCAGCCCTCTGTCGGGGGGCACTGAAGCTTTCTTT. This chain links TRBV7-6 with TRBJ1-1; D might be TRBD1 (5 bases). Germline-derived CDR1 and CDR2 are SGHVS and FNYEAQ. V was trimmed by 5 bases and J by 4 bases, leaving 14 bases between them. The CDR3 spans 14 residues.

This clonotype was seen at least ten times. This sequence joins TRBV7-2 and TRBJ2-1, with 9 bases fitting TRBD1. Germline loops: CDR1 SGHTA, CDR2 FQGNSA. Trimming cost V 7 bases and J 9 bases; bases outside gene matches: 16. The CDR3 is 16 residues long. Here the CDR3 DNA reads TGTGCCAGCAACGACCTGGCCGGGACAGGGTTAGGTGAGCAGTTCTTC. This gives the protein CASNDLAGTGLGEQFF. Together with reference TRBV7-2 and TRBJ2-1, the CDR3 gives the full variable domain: GAGVSQSPSNKVTEKGKDVELRCDPISGHTALYWYRQSLGQGLEFLIYFQGNSAPDKSGLPSDRFSAERTGGSVSTLTIQRTQQEDSAVYLCASNDLAGTGLGEQFFGPGTRLTVL.

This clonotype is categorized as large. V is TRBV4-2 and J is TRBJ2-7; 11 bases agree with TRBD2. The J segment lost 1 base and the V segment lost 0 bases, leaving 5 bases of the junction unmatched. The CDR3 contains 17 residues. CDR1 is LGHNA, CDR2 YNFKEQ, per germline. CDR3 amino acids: CASSQETSGSPSYEQYF. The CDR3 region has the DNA TGTGCCAGCAGCCAAGAAACTAGCGGGAGTCCATCCTACGAGCAGTACTTC.

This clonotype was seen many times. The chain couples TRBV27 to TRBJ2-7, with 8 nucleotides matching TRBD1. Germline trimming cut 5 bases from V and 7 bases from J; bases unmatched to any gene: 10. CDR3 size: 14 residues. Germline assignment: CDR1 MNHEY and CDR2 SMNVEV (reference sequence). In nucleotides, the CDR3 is TGTGCCAGCAGTCCAACAGGGGGACGTAGGGAGCAGTACTTC. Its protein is CASSPTGGRREQYF.

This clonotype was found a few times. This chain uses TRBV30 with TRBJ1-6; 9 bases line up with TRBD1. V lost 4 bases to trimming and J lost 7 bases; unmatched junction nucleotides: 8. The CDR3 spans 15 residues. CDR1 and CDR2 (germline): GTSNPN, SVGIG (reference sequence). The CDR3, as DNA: TGTGCCTGGAAGGGCCCGGGACAGGGAAATTCACCCCTCCACTTT. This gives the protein CAWKGPGQGNSPLHF.

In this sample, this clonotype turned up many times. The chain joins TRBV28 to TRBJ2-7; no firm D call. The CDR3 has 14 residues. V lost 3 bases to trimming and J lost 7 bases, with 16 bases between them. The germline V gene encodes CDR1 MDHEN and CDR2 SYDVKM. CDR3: CASSLGTAPLEQYF. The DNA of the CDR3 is TGTGCCAGCAGTTTGGGCACGGCCCCTTTGGAGCAGTACTTC.

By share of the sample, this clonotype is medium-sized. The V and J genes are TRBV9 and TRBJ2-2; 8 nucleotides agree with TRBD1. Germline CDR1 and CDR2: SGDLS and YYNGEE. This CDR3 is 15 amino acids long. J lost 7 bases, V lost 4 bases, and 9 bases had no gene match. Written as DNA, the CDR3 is TGTGCCAGCAGCCCAAGGACAGGGTATGACGGGGAGCTGTTTTTT. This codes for CASSPRTGYDGELFF. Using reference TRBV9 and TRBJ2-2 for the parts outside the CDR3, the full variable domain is DSGVTQTPKHLITATGQRVTLRCSPRSGDLSVYWYQQSLDQGLQFLIQYYNGEERAKGNILERFSAQQFPDLHSELNLSSLELGDSALYFCASSPRTGYDGELFFGEGSRLTVL.

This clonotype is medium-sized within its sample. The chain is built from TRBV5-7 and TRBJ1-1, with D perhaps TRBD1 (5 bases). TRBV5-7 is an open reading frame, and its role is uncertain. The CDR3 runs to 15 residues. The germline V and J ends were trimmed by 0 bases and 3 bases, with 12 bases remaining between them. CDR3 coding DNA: TGTGCCAGCAGCTTGGAGTTAGGGACTCACACTGAAGCTTTCTTT. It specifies CASSLELGTHTEAFF.

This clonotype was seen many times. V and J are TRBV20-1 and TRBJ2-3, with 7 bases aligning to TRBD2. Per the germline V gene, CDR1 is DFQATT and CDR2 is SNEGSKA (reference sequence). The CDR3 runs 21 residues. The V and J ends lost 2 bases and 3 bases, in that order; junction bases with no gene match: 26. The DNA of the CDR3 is TGCAGTGCTAGAACAACCACACCTGGCGAACCGGGACTATATCCGACAGATACGCAGTATTTT. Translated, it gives CSARTTTPGEPGLYPTDTQYF.

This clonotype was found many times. CDR3 sequence: CASGGQGQSQPQHF. In DNA, the CDR3 is TGTGCCAGCGGGGGACAGGGGCAAAGTCAGCCCCAGCATTTT. V is TRBV6-6 and J is TRBJ1-5; 10 positions agree with TRBD1. CDR3 length equals 14 residues. Germline values: CDR1 MNHNY, CDR2 SVGAGI (reference sequence). J gave up 6 bases and V 8 bases, and 7 bases lay outside the gene matches.

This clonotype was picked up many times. CDR3 sequence: CASSPRSGQIPEQFF. The CDR3 bases are TGTGCCAGCAGCCCGCGATCGGGACAGATCCCTGAGCAGTTCTTC. The chain carries TRBV9 and TRBJ2-1; the match to TRBD1 covers 7 bases. From germline, CDR1 is SGDLS and CDR2 YYNGEE. The trim removed 4 bases at V and 9 bases at J, leaving 13 bases unmatched. The length of the CDR3 is 15 residues.

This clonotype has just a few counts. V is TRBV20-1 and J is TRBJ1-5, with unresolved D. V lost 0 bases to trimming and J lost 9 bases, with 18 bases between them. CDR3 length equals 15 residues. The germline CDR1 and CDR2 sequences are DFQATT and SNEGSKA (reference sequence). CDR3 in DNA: TGCAGTGCTAGAGATCATATCGGACGCCTGGGGCCCCAGCATTTT. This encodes CSARDHIGRLGPQHF.

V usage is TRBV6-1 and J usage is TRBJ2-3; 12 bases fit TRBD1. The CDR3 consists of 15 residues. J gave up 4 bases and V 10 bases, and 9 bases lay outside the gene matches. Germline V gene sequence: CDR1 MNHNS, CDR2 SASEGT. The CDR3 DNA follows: TGTGCCATCTCCGGGACAGGGGGCAGCGCAGATACGCAGTATTTT. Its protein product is CAISGTGGSADTQYF.

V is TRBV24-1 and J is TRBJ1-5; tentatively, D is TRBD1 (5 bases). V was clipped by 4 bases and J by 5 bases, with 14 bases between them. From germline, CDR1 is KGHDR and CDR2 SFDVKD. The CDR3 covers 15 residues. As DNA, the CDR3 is TGTGCCACCAGTGACGGGACGGAGATCTATCAGCCCCAGCATTTT. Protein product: CATSDGTEIYQPQHF.

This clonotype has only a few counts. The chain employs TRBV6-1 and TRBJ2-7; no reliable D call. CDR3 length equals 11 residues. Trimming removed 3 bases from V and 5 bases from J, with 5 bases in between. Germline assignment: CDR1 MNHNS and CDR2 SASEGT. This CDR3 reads CASSDINEQYF. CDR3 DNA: TGTGCCAGCAGTGATATTAACGAGCAGTACTTC.

The CDR3 reads CASSLALMGGNTIYF. The CDR3 DNA reads TGCGCCAGCAGCTTGGCCTTAATGGGTGGAAACACCATATATTTT. The V gene is TRBV5-1, the J gene TRBJ1-3; D ambiguous. V was pared by 0 bases and J by 3 bases, with 10 bases between. CDR3 length equals 15 residues. The germline gives CDR1 SGHRS, CDR2 YFSETQ.

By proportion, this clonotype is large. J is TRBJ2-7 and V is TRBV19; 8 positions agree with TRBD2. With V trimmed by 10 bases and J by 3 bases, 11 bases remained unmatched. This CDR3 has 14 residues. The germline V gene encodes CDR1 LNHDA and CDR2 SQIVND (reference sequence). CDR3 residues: CATTDSGGRYEQYF. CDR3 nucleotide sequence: TGTGCCACTACAGACAGCGGGGGCCGCTACGAGCAGTACTTC.

CDR3 residues: CASSQERGGGNGYTF. The CDR3, as DNA: TGTGCCAGCAGCCAAGAAAGAGGGGGCGGGAATGGCTACACCTTC. This chain joins TRBV3-1 and TRBJ1-2; TRBD1 matches at 7 bases. V lost 0 bases, J lost 6 bases, and 7 bases stayed unmatched. Germline-derived CDR1 and CDR2 are LGHDT and YNNKEL (reference sequence). The CDR3 extends over 15 amino acids.

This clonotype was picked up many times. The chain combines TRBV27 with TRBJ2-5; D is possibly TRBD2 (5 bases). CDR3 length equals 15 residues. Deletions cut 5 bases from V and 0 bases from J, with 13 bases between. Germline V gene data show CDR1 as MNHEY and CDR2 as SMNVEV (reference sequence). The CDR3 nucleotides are TGTGCCAGCAGTCACAAGCGGAACTACCAAGAGACCCAGTACTTC. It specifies CASSHKRNYQETQYF.

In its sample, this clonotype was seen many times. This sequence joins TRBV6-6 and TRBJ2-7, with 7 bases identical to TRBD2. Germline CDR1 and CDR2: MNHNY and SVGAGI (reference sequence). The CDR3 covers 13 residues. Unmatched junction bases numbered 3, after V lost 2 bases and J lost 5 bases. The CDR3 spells CASSYLGLDEQYF. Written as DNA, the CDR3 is TGTGCCAGCAGTTACCTAGGACTAGACGAGCAGTACTTC.